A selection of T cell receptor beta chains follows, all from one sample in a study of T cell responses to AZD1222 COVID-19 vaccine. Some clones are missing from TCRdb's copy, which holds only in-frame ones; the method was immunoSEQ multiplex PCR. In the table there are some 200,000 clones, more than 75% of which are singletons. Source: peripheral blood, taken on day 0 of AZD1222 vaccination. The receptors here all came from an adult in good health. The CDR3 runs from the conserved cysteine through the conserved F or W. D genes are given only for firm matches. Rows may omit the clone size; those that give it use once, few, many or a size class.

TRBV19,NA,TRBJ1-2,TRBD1,TGTGCCAGTAGAAAAACAGGGGGCGGTGGCTACACCTTC,CASRKTGGGGYTF
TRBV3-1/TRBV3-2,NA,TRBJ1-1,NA,TGTGCCAGCAGCCAAGATCTAGGGTTAACTGAAGCTTTCTTT,CASSQDLGLTEAFF
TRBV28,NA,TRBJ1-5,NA,TGTGCCAGCAGTTTGATGGCTACCACCTTAAATCAGCCCCAGCATTTT,CASSLMATTLNQPQHF
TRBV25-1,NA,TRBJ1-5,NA,TGTGCCAGCAGCCCGAGTTGCATTCAGCCCCAGCATTTT,CASSPSCIQPQHF
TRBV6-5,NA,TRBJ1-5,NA,TGTGCCAGCAGGGGTACAGGGATCGGACAGCCCCAGCATTTT,CASRGTGIGQPQHF
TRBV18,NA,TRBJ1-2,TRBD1,TGTGCCAGCTCACCACTGGGGACAGGGGTTAACTATGGCTACACCTTC,CASSPLGTGVNYGYTF
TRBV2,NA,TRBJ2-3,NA,TGTGCCAGCAGGACCCTCCGAAACGGGCCAGATACGCAGTATTTT,CASRTLRNGPDTQYF
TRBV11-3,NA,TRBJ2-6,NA,TGTGCCAGCAGCTTAGGAGGATCTGGGGCCAACGTCCTGACTTTC,CASSLGGSGANVLTF
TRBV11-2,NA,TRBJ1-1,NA,TGTGCCAGCAGCTTTGGGATCTTGAACACTGAAGCTTTCTTT,CASSFGILNTEAFF
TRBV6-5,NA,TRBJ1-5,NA,TGTGCCAGCAGTCCTGACAGCGTTAGCAATCAGCCCCAGCATTTT,CASSPDSVSNQPQHF
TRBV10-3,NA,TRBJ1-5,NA,TGTGCCATCAGTGAGTCTGTGATTGGAAATCAGCCCCAGCATTTT,CAISESVIGNQPQHF
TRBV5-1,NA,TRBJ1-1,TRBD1,TGCGCCAGCAGGTGGGACAGGGGGGACACTGAAGCTTTCTTT,CASRWDRGDTEAFF
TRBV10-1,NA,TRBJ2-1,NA,TGCGCCAGCAGTGAGTCCGGTGGATCTTACAATGAGCAGTTCTTC,CASSESGGSYNEQFF
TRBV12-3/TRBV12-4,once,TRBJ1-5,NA,TGTGCCAGCAGTTTTGAGGGCCAGCCCCAGCATTTT,CASSFEGQPQHF
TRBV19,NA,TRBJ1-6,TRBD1,TGTGCCAGTAGTAAACCAACAGGGGTGTATAATTCACCCCTCCACTTT,CASSKPTGVYNSPLHF
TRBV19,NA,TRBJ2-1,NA,TGTGCCAGTAACCTCCCGGGCTCCTACAATGAGCAGTTCTTC,CASNLPGSYNEQFF
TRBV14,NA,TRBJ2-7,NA,TGTGCCAGCAGCCAAGAGCGCCCCCAGCCCTCCTGGAACTACGAGCAGTACTTC,CASSQERPQPSWNYEQYF
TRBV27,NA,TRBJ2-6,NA,TGTGCCAGCAGTTTTACAGCCCCATCTGGGGCCAACGTCCTGACTTTC,CASSFTAPSGANVLTF
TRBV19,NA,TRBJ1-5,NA,TGTGCCAGTAGTCCCGAGACAGACCCGAGATATAGCAATCAGCCCCAGCATTTT,CASSPETDPRYSNQPQHF
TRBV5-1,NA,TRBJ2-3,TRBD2,TGCGCCAGCGGCTCCTTCACTAGCGGGGGCACAGATACGCAGTATTTT,CASGSFTSGGTDTQYF
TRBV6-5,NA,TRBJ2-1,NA,TGTGCCAGCAGGAGAGCGACGGTTGAGAACAATGAGCAGTTCTTC,CASRRATVENNEQFF
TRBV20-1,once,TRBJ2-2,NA,TGCAGTGCTAGGGATACCGGGGAGCTGTTTTTT,CSARDTGELFF
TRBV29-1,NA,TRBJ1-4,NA,TGCAGCGTTGAAGATCCCGAGGGACCAGATGAAAAACTGTTTTTT,CSVEDPEGPDEKLFF
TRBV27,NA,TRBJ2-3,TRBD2,TGTGCCAGCAGTTTAACCCCTCGGGGGGGCGGCACAGATACGCAGTATTTT,CASSLTPRGGGTDTQYF
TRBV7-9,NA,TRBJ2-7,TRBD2,TGTGCCAGCTCGCCTAGCGGGAGGGTCGAGCAGTACTTC,CASSPSGRVEQYF
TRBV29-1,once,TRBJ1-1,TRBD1,TGCAGCGTTGCCTCGGGACAGCACACTGAAGCTTTCTTT,CSVASGQHTEAFF
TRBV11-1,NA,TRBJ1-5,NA,TGTGCCAGCAGCTTACAAGGGGATCAGCCCCAGCATTTT,CASSLQGDQPQHF
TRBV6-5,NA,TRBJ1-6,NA,TGTGCCAGCAGTCCACCTCTTACGGACACCCTCCACTTT,CASSPPLTDTLHF
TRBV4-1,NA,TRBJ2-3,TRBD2,TGCGCCAGCAGCCAAGGCCTAGCGGGGGGAGATACGCAGTATTTT,CASSQGLAGGDTQYF
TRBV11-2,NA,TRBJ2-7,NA,TGTGCCAGCAGCTTAGACACAGGTTACGAGCAGTACTTC,CASSLDTGYEQYF
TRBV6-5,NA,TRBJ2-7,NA,TGTGCCAGCAGTTACTCGATCCAGGGCTACGAGCAGTACTTC,CASSYSIQGYEQYF
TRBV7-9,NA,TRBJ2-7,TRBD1,TGTGCCAGCAGCTTAGTCAGGGGGCCCACCTACGAGCAGTACTTC,CASSLVRGPTYEQYF
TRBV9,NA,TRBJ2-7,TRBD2,TGTGCCAGCAGCCCCGGTGGCGGGAGCTCCTACGAGCAGTACTTC,CASSPGGGSSYEQYF
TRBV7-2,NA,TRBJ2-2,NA,TGTGCCAGCAGCTTAGACGGGGGCACCGGGGAGCTGTTTTTT,CASSLDGGTGELFF
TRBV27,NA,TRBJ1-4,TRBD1,TGTGCCAGCAGTCCAACAGGGGGCAGGGGACTGTCAACTAATGAAAAACTGTTTTTT,CASSPTGGRGLSTNEKLFF
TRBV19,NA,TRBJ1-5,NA,TGTGCCAGTAGCACTGGACAGCCTAGCAATCAGCCCCAGCATTTT,CASSTGQPSNQPQHF
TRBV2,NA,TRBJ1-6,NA,TGTGCCAGCAGCAAAACAGCAAATTCACCCCTCCACTTT,CASSKTANSPLHF
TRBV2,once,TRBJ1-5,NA,TGTGCCAGCAGTGACCCCGTTCAGGGAGGAGATCAGCCCCAGCATTTT,CASSDPVQGGDQPQHF
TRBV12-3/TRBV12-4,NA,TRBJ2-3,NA,TGTGCCAGCAGTCCCAGGGTAACGCAGTATTTT,CASSPRVTQYF
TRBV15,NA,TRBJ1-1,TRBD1,TGTGCCACCAGCAGAGATGACGAAAGCAGGGGGGACACTGAAGCTTTCTTT,CATSRDDESRGDTEAFF
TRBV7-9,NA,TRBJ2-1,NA,TGTGCCAGCAGCTCGACGAACTACAATGAGCAGTTCTTC,CASSSTNYNEQFF